Reported below is one T cell receptor beta chain. The antigen is undetermined. The cDNA was synthesized by means of template-switch 5'RACE, which was carried out with 10-nucleotide random UMIs. TCRdb processed the 5' RACE reads anew with MiXCR; each CDR3 protein has one entry. The sample includes about 74,000 distinct CDR3 sequences, less than 5.5% of them seen just once. Unsorted libraries were generated from 2 million PBMCs held at -80 degrees C. The data stem from a study of neurological immune-mediated disorders. Study observations and caveats: None of the CDR3 amino acid sequences found in expanded clones was shared across subjects. This suggests that the TCR-beta repertoires were private in all groups. The greatest degree of TCR clonal expansion was observed in HTLV-1-associated myelopathy, with the lowest in multiple sclerosis, below that of healthy controls.

The CDR3 spans 21 residues. In germline, CDR1 is SGHTA, CDR2 FQGNSA. V shed 1 base and J 0 bases; nucleotides not matched to a gene: 18. The rearrangement joins TRBV7-2 to TRBJ2-7; 10 nucleotides agree with TRBD2. The source is a man in his late teens or twenties with multiple sclerosis. What was sequenced was PBMCs. The chain's CDR3 is CASSLGLVPGLALVDSYEQYF. In DNA, the CDR3 is TGTGCCAGCAGCTTAGGCCTGGTCCCGGGACTAGCGTTAGTTGACTCCTACGAGCAGTACTTC.